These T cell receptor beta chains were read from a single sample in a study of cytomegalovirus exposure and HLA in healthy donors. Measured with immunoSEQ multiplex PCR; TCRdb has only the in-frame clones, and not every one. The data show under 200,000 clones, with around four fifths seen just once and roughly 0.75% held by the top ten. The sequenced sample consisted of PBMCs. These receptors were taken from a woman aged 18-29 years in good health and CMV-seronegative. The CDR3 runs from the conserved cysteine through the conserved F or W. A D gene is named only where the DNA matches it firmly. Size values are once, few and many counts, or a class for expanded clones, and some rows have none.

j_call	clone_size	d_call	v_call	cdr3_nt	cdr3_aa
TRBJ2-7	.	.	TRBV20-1	TGCAGTGCTAGAGTTGAGTATGAGCAGTACTTC	CSARVEYEQYF
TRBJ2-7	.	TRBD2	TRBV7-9	TGTGCCAGCAGCTTACTCCGGACTAGCGGGAGGGTCTACGAGCAGTACTTC	CASSLLRTSGRVYEQYF
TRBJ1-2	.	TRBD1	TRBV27	TGTGCCAGCAGTTTCTTCATGTCCGGGACAGATGGCTACACCTTC	CASSFFMSGTDGYTF
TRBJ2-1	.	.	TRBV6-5	TGTGCCAGCAGGACTAGGGAGACCTACAATGAGCAGTTCTTC	CASRTRETYNEQFF
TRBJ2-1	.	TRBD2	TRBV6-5	TGTGCCAGCAGCCCCACTGGACTAGCGGAAAATGAGCAGTTCTTC	CASSPTGLAENEQFF
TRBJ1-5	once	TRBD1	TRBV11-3	TGTGCCAGCAGCTTGAGACAGGGCCATCAGCCCCAGCATTTT	CASSLRQGHQPQHF
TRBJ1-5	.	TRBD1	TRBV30	TGTGCCTTTGACAGGGGTGGTCAGCCCCAGCATTTT	CAFDRGGQPQHF
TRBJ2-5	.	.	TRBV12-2	TGTGCAAGTCGCTTTGGGGGGGCGCATCAAGAGACCCAGTACTTC	CASRFGGAHQETQYF
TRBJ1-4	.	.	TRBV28	TGTGCCAGCAGCCCGTCGGCAGGGTGGGGTAATGAAAAACTGTTTTTT	CASSPSAGWGNEKLFF
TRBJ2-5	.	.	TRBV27	TGTGCCAGCAGTAGCGGACAAGAGACCCAGTACTTC	CASSSGQETQYF
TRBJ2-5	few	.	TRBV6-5	TGTGCCAGCGGTGGGGTATGGGAGGAGACCCAGTACTTC	CASGGVWEETQYF
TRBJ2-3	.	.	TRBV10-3	TGTGCCATCAGTGAGTCTGGGGGGAGCCAACGCACAGATACGCAGTATTTT	CAISESGGSQRTDTQYF
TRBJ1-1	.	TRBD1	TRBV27	TGTGCCAGCAGTATCGGACAGGGGGCGCGAACTGAAGCTTTCTTT	CASSIGQGARTEAFF
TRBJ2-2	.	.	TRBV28	TGTGCCAGCAGTTTAATCGACAGGTCCTACGGGGAGCTGTTTTTT	CASSLIDRSYGELFF
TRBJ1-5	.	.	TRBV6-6	TGTGCCAGCAGTTACGCAGGGGCCAGCAATCAGCCCCAGCATTTT	CASSYAGASNQPQHF
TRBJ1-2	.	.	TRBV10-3	TGTGCCATCAGTACAGGGTGGGACTATGGCTACACCTTC	CAISTGWDYGYTF
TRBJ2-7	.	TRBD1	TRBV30	TGTGCCTGGGGGACAGGGTTCTACGAGCAGTACTTC	CAWGTGFYEQYF
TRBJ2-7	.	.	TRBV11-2	TGTGCCAGCAGCTTAGATCGGGACAAGTCCTACGAGCAGTACTTC	CASSLDRDKSYEQYF
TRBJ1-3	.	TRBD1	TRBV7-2	TGTGCCAGCAGCTTAGGTCACAGGGGGCGATCTGGAAACACCATATATTTT	CASSLGHRGRSGNTIYF
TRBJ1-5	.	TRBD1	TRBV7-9	TGTGCCAGCAGCTCGACAGGGGGGTATCAGCCCCAGCATTTT	CASSSTGGYQPQHF
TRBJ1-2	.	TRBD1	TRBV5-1	TGCGCCAGCAGCTTGGCTGACAGGGCAGGGGATGGCTACACCTTC	CASSLADRAGDGYTF
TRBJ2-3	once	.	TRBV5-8	TGTGCCAGCACCAAGGACTTTAGCACAGATACGCAGTATTTT	CASTKDFSTDTQYF
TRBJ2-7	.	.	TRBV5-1	TGCGCCAGCAGCCCTAGGGTCAGGGCGGAAGAGCAGTACTTC	CASSPRVRAEEQYF
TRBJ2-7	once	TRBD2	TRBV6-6	TGTGCCAGCAGTCCCGGTAGCGGGGGTTACTCCTACGAGCAGTACTTC	CASSPGSGGYSYEQYF
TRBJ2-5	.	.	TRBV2	TGTGCCAGCAGGCTTCAGGGTCAAGAGACCCAGTACTTC	CASRLQGQETQYF
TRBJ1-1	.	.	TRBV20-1	TGCAGGCAGGTAAAGAACACTGAAGCTTTCTTT	CRQVKNTEAFF
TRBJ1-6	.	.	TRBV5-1	TGCGCCAGCAGCGACAGGACGTCCTATAATTCACCCCTCCACTTT	CASSDRTSYNSPLHF
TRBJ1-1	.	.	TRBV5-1	TGCGCCAGCAGGTACGGGGATGAAGCTTTCTTT	CASRYGDEAFF
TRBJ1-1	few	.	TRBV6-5	TGTGCCAGCAGTTACGGGGGGATGTACACTGAAGCTTTCTTT	CASSYGGMYTEAFF
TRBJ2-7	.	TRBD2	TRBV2	TGTGCCAGCAGTGTGATAGCGGGGGGTCCCTACGAGCAGTACTTC	CASSVIAGGPYEQYF
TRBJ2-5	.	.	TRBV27	TGTGCCAGCAGTTTATCGTGGCGGGCAGAGACCCAGTACTTC	CASSLSWRAETQYF
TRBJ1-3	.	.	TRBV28	TGTGCCAGCAGCACGCTAACCTCTGGAAACACCATATATTTT	CASSTLTSGNTIYF
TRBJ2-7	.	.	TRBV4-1	TGCGCCAGCAGCCAAGATCTGGCGGGGGCCCGCTCCTACGAGCAGTACTTC	CASSQDLAGARSYEQYF
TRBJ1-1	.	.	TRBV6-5	TGTGCCAGCAGTTATGGGGCAGGGGTTGAAGCTTTCTTT	CASSYGAGVEAFF
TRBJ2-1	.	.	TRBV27	TGTGCCAGCAGTTTTTTTGGACAGCTGAATGAGCAGTTCTTC	CASSFFGQLNEQFF
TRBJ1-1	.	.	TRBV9	TGTGCCAGCAGCGGACTTAGGACTGAAGCTTTCTTT	CASSGLRTEAFF
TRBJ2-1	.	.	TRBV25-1	TGTGCCAGCAGTGAAGCACAGGGATCCCCCTACAATGAGCAGTTCTTC	CASSEAQGSPYNEQFF
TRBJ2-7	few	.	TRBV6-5	TGTGCCAGCAGTTCCCGCTCGGGTTCCTACGAGCAGTACTTC	CASSSRSGSYEQYF
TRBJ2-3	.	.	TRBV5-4	TGTGCCAGCAGTTTTGCGGCGGGGAGCACAGATACGCAGTATTTT	CASSFAAGSTDTQYF
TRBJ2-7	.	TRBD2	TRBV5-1	TGCGCCAGCAGCTTGTCGGGACTAGCCCACGAGCAGTACTTC	CASSLSGLAHEQYF
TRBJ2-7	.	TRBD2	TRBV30	TGTGCCTGGAGTGTACTTGGCGGGAGCTGGGACGAGCAGTACTTC	CAWSVLGGSWDEQYF
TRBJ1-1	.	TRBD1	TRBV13	TGTGCCAGCAGCGCGACAGGGGGTGCGAGGACTGAAGCTTTCTTT	CASSATGGARTEAFF
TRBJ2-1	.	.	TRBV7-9	TGTGCCAGCAGCTTAGCGATGGCAGGGGATGAGCAGTTCTTC	CASSLAMAGDEQFF
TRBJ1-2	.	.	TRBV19	TGTGCCAGTAGTGTGACAGCGATCCCGCCTTCTATCAACACCTTC	CASSVTAIPPSINTF
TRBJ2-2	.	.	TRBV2	TGTGCCAGCAGTGGACAGCTGACCGGGGAGCTGTTTTTT	CASSGQLTGELFF